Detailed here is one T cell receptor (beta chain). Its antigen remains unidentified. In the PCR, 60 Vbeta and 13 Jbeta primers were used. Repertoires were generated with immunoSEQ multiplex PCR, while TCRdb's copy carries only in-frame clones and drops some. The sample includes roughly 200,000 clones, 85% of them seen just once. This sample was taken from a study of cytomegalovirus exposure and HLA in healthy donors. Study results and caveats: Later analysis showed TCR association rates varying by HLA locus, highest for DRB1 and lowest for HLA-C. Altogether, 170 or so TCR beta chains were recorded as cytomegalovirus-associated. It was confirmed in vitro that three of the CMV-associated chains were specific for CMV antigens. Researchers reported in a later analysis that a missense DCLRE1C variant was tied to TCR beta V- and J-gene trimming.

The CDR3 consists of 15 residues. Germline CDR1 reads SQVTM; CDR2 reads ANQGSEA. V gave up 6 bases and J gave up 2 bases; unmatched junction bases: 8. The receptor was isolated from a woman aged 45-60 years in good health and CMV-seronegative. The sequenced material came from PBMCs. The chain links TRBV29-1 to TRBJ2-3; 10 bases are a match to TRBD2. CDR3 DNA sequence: TGCAGCGTCGAGCTACTAGCGGGGTTCACAGATACGCAGTATTTT. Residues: CSVELLAGFTDTQYF.